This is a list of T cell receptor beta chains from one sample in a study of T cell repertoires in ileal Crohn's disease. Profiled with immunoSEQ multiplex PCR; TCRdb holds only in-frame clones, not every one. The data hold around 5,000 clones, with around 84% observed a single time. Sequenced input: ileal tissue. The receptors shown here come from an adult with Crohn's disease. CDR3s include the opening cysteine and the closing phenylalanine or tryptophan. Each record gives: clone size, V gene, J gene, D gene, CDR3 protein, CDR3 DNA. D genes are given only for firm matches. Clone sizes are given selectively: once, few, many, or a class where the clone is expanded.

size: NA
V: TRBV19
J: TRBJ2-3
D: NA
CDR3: CASSILLDTDTQYF
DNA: TGTGCCAGTAGTATACTGCTAGACACAGATACGCAGTATTTT

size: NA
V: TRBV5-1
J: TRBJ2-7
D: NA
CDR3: CASSPGTSAYEQYF
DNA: TGCGCCAGCAGCCCTGGGACATCAGCGTACGAGCAGTACTTC

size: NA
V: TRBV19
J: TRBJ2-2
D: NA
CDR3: CASSTSSSEVAELFF
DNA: TGTGCCAGTAGTACCTCTAGCTCTGAGGTTGCGGAGCTGTTTTTT

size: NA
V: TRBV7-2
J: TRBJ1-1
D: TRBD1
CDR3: CASSLQGVSNTEAFF
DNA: TGTGCCAGCAGCTTACAGGGGGTGTCAAACACTGAAGCTTTCTTT

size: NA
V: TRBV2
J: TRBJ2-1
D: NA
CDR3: CASSVRGGSYNEQFF
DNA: TGTGCCAGCAGTGTCCGTGGGGGGTCCTACAATGAGCAGTTCTTC

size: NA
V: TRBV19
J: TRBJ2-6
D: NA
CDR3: CASSKGWGSGANVLTF
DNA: TGTGCCAGTAGTAAGGGGTGGGGCTCTGGGGCCAACGTCCTGACTTTC

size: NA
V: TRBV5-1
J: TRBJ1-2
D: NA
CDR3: CASSLGQGFYGYTF
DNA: TGCGCCAGCAGCTTGGGGCAGGGGTTCTATGGCTACACCTTC

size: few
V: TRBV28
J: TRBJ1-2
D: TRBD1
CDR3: CASSLFVQGGYGYTF
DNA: TGTGCCAGCAGTTTATTCGTACAGGGGGGCTATGGCTACACCTTC

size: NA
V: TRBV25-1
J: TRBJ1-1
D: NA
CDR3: CASKLAANTEAFF
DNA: TGTGCCAGCAAACTTGCTGCTAACACTGAAGCTTTCTTT

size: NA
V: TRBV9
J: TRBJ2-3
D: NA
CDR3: CASSATGGVSTDTQYF
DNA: TGTGCCAGCAGCGCCACCGGTGGTGTGTCCACAGATACGCAGTATTTT

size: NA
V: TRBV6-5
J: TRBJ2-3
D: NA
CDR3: CASTPTGVDTQYF
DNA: TGTGCCAGCACCCCCACCGGGGTAGATACGCAGTATTTT

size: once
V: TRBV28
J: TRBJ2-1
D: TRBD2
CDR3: CASSLGVGLAGEEQFF
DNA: TGTGCCAGCAGTTTAGGTGTGGGACTAGCGGGGGAGGAGCAGTTCTTC

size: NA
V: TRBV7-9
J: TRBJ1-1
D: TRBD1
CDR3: CASTGQGDTEAFF
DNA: TGTGCCAGCACGGGACAGGGGGACACTGAAGCTTTCTTT

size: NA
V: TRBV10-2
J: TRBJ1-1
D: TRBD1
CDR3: CASSHSGTGVEEAFF
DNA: TGCGCCAGCAGCCATTCCGGGACAGGGGTGGAAGAGGCTTTCTTT

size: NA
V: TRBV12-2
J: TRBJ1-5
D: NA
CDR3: CASRLAYGQGTSGNQPQHF
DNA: TGTGCAAGTCGCTTAGCCTACGGACAGGGAACTAGTGGCAATCAGCCCCAGCATTTT

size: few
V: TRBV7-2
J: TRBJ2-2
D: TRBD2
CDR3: CASSLAWGGSTGELFF
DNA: TGTGCCAGCAGCCTGGCGTGGGGGGGTAGCACCGGGGAGCTGTTTTTT

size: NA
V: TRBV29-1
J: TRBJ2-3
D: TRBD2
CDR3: CSGDFGGSDTQYF
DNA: TGCAGCGGGGACTTCGGGGGGTCGGATACGCAGTATTTT

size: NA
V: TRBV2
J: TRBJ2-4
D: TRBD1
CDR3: CASSADRDKNIQYF
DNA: TGTGCCAGCAGTGCGGACAGGGACAAAAACATTCAGTACTTC

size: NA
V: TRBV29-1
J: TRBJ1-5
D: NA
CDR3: CSVEEDRYQPQHF
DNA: TGCAGCGTTGAAGAGGACAGATATCAGCCCCAGCATTTT

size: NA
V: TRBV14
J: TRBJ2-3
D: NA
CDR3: CASSHFGQSTDTQYF
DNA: TGTGCCAGCAGCCACTTTGGGCAAAGCACAGATACGCAGTATTTT

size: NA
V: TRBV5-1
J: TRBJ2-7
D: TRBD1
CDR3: CASSSPGQGSEQYF
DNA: TGCGCCAGCAGCTCGCCGGGACAGGGGAGCGAGCAGTACTTC

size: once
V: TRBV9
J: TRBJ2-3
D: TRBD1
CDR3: CASSETPGQGADTQYF
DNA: TGTGCCAGCAGCGAGACCCCGGGACAGGGGGCAGATACGCAGTATTTT

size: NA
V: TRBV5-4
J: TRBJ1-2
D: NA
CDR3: CASSSKQGIGGYTF
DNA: TGTGCCAGCAGCAGTAAACAGGGTATTGGCGGCTACACCTTC

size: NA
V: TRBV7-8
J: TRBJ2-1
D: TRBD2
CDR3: CASSLRTSGAYNEQFF
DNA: TGTGCCAGCAGCCTGCGGACTAGCGGGGCTTACAATGAGCAGTTCTTC

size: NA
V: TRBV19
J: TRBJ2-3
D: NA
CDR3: CASSKGGGQTDTQYF
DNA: TGTGCCAGTAGTAAAGGGGGGGGCCAAACAGATACGCAGTATTTT

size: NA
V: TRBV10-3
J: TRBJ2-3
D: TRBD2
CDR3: CAISELLAGGRHTDTQYF
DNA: TGTGCCATCAGTGAACTACTAGCGGGGGGACGGCACACAGATACGCAGTATTTT

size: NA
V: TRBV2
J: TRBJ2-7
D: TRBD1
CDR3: CASSLGQGSYEQYF
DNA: TGTGCCAGCAGTCTCGGACAGGGCTCCTACGAGCAGTACTTC

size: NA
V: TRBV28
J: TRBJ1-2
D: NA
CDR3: CASSSPRGFNYGYTF
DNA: TGTGCCAGCAGTTCTCCTCGGGGGTTTAACTATGGCTACACCTTC

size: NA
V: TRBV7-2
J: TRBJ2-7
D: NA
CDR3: CASSLEGRGKGSYEQYF
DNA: TGTGCCAGCAGCTTAGAGGGCCGAGGGAAGGGCTCCTACGAGCAGTACTTC

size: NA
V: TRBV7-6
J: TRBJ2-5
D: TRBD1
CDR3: CASSLVTGKGETQYF
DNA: TGTGCCAGCAGCTTAGTGACAGGGAAGGGGGAGACCCAGTACTTC

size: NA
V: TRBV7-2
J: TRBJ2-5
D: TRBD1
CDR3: CASSLGGQQETQYF
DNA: TGTGCCAGCAGCTTAGGGGGACAGCAAGAGACCCAGTACTTC

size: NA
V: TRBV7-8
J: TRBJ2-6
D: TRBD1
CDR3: CASSPDRVYSGANVLTF
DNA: TGTGCCAGCAGCCCTGACAGGGTATACTCTGGGGCCAACGTCCTGACTTTC

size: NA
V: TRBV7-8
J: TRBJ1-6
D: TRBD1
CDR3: CASRRDSNSPLHF
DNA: TGTGCCAGCAGGCGGGACAGCAATTCACCCCTCCACTTT

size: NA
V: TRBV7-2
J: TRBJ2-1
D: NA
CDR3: CASSLARSSNEQFF
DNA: TGTGCCAGCAGCTTAGCGCGTAGTAGCAATGAGCAGTTCTTC

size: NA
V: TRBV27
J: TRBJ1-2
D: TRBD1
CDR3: CASSAQGARGYTF
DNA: TGTGCCAGCAGTGCCCAGGGGGCTCGGGGCTACACCTTC

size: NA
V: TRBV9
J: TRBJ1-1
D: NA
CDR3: CASSVVTTNTEAFF
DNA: TGTGCCAGCAGCGTAGTCACAACGAACACTGAAGCTTTCTTT

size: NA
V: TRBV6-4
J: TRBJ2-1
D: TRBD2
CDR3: CASSVGGADYNEQFF
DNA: TGTGCCAGCAGTGTGGGAGGGGCGGACTACAATGAGCAGTTCTTC

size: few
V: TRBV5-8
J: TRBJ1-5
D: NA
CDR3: CASSPGGMGSNQPQHF
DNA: TGTGCCAGCAGCCCCGGAGGGATGGGTAGCAATCAGCCCCAGCATTTT

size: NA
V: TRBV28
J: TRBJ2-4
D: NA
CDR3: CASSFEGGRVTGNIQYF
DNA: TGTGCCAGCAGTTTTGAAGGCGGCAGGGTTACGGGAAACATTCAGTACTTC

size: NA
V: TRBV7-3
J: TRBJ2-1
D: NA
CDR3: CASSLDRYNEQFF
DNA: TGTGCCAGCAGCTTAGACAGATACAATGAGCAGTTCTTC

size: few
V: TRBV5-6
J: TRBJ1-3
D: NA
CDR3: CASSLLGGLSSGNTIYF
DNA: TGTGCCAGCAGCTTGTTGGGGGGACTGAGCTCTGGAAACACCATATATTTT

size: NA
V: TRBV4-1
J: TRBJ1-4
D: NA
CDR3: CASSGRAGEKLFF
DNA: TGCGCCAGCAGCGGAAGGGCGGGTGAAAAACTGTTTTTT

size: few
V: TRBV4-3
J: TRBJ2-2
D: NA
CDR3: CASSQRDQGTGELFF
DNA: TGCGCCAGCAGCCAAAGGGACCAGGGGACCGGGGAGCTGTTTTTT

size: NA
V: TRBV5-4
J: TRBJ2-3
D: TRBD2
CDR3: CASSLDAGGTDTQYF
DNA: TGTGCCAGCAGCTTGGATGCGGGGGGCACAGATACGCAGTATTTT

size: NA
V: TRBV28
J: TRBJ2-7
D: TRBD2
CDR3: CASRYQAGGVWEQYF
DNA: TGTGCCAGCAGATATCAGGCGGGGGGAGTTTGGGAGCAGTACTTC

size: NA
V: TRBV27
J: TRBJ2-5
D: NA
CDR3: CASKGYGGTQYF
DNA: TGTGCCAGCAAGGGCTACGGGGGGACCCAGTACTTC

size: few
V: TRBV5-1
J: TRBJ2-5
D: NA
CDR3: CASSLTVQETQYF
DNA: TGCGCCAGCAGCTTGACAGTACAAGAGACCCAGTACTTC

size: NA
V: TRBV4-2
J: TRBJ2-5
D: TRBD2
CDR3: CASSQDRVGGSQETQYF
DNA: TGTGCCAGCAGCCAAGATCGTGTCGGGGGGAGCCAAGAGACCCAGTACTTC

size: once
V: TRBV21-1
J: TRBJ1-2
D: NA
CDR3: CASSPQGAGGYTF
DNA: TGTGCCAGCAGCCCACAGGGGGCTGGAGGCTACACCTTC

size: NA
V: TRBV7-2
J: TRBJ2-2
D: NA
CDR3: CASSLAGGGAGELFF
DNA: TGTGCCAGCAGCTTAGCGGGGGGTGGGGCCGGGGAGCTGTTTTTT

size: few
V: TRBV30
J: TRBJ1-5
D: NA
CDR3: CAWSPPLQPQHF
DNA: TGTGCCTGGAGTCCCCCTTTGCAGCCCCAGCATTTT

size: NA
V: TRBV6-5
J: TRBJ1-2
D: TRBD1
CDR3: CASSYSLQGISYGYTF
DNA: TGTGCCAGCAGTTACTCGTTACAGGGGATAAGCTATGGCTACACCTTC

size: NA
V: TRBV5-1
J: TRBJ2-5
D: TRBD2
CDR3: CASSPGDYAQETQYF
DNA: TGCGCCAGCAGCCCCGGGGACTACGCTCAAGAGACCCAGTACTTC

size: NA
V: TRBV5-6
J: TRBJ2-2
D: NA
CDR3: CASSFDRDGELFF
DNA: TGTGCCAGCAGCTTTGATCGGGACGGGGAGCTGTTTTTT

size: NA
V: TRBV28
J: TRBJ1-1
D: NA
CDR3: CASSLFWGGSTEAFF
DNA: TGTGCCAGCAGTTTATTTTGGGGAGGGAGCACTGAAGCTTTCTTT